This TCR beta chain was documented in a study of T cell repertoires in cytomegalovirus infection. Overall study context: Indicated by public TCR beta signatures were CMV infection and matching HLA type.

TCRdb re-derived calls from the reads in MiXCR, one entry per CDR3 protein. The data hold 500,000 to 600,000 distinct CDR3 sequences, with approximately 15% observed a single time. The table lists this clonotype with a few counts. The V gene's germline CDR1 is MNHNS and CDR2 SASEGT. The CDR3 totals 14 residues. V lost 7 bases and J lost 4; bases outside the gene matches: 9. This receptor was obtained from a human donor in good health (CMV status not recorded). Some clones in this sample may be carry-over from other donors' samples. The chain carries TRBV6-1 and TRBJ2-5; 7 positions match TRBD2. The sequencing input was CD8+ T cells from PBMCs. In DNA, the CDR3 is TGTGCCAGCACTAAGGGATGGGAGGGAGAGACCCAGTACTTC. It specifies CASTKGWEGETQYF.